A selection of T cell receptor beta chains follows, all from one sample in a study of metastatic and nonmetastatic thyroid tumors. TCRdb re-called the PCR reads via MiXCR. The sample lists tens of thousands of clones, approximately 12% occurring once. Sample: blood. All receptors derive from a female donor with papillary thyroid cancer or a benign thyroid nodule (not recorded which). Some clones in this sample may be carry-over from other donors' samples. Each CDR3 is given with its conserved first and last residue. The D gene is left open where the match is weak. Clone size appears in some rows only: once, few, many, or a class for an expanded clone.

v_call: TRBV12-3/TRBV12-4
j_call: TRBJ2-5
cdr3_length: 21
clone_size: -
d_call: -
cdr3_nt: TGTGCCAGCAGTTTACGAGTTGGCACCTTGGGGCGGGCAGGCGAGAAAGAGACCCAGTACTTC
cdr3_aa: CASSLRVGTLGRAGEKETQYF

v_call: TRBV18
j_call: TRBJ1-1
cdr3_length: 15
clone_size: many
d_call: TRBD1
cdr3_nt: TGTGCCAGCTCACCCACGACAGGGATGAACACTGAAGCTTTCTTT
cdr3_aa: CASSPTTGMNTEAFF

v_call: TRBV5-1
j_call: TRBJ2-1
cdr3_length: 14
clone_size: many
d_call: TRBD1
cdr3_nt: TGCGCCAGCAGCTTGGGACAGGGCCCCAATGAGCAGTTCTTC
cdr3_aa: CASSLGQGPNEQFF

v_call: TRBV29-1
j_call: TRBJ2-1
cdr3_length: 11
clone_size: many
d_call: TRBD2
cdr3_nt: TGCAGCGTTGGCGGGAGCAATGAGCAGTTCTTC
cdr3_aa: CSVGGSNEQFF

v_call: TRBV11-2
j_call: TRBJ2-1
cdr3_length: 17
clone_size: many
d_call: -
cdr3_nt: TGTGCCAGCAGCACCTTAACCGGGACTCGCTACAGGGGTGAGCAGTTCTTC
cdr3_aa: CASSTLTGTRYRGEQFF

v_call: TRBV20-1
j_call: TRBJ2-1
cdr3_length: 14
clone_size: many
d_call: -
cdr3_nt: TGCAGTGCCCCCGGACTAGGGGGCAGGAATGAGCAGTTCTTC
cdr3_aa: CSAPGLGGRNEQFF

v_call: TRBV7-6
j_call: TRBJ2-5
cdr3_length: 14
clone_size: many
d_call: -
cdr3_nt: TGTGCCAGCAGCTTAGTGTCTAATCGGGAGACCCAGTACTTC
cdr3_aa: CASSLVSNRETQYF

v_call: TRBV19
j_call: TRBJ1-3
cdr3_length: 14
clone_size: many
d_call: -
cdr3_nt: TGTGCCGGGCGGGCCAGCCCAGGGGGAAACACCATATATTTT
cdr3_aa: CAGRASPGGNTIYF

v_call: TRBV18
j_call: TRBJ2-5
cdr3_length: 15
clone_size: many
d_call: -
cdr3_nt: TGTGCCAGCTCACCCCTGGACGGTCTCCAAGAGACCCAGTACTTC
cdr3_aa: CASSPLDGLQETQYF

v_call: TRBV5-4
j_call: TRBJ2-3
cdr3_length: 14
clone_size: many
d_call: TRBD1
cdr3_nt: TGTGCCAGCACGGGACAGGTAAACACAGATACGCAGTATTTT
cdr3_aa: CASTGQVNTDTQYF

v_call: TRBV12-3/TRBV12-4
j_call: TRBJ1-3
cdr3_length: 15
clone_size: many
d_call: TRBD1
cdr3_nt: TGTTCCAGCAGTTTCCAGGGGGCCAATGGAAACACCATATATTTT
cdr3_aa: CSSSFQGANGNTIYF

v_call: TRBV20-1
j_call: TRBJ2-1
cdr3_length: 10
clone_size: many
d_call: -
cdr3_nt: TGCAGTGCTACTACTAATGAGCAGTTCTTC
cdr3_aa: CSATTNEQFF

v_call: TRBV27
j_call: TRBJ2-2
cdr3_length: 12
clone_size: many
d_call: -
cdr3_nt: TGTGCCAGCAGCGCGGTCGGGAGGGAGCTGTTTTTT
cdr3_aa: CASSAVGRELFF

v_call: TRBV19
j_call: TRBJ2-2
cdr3_length: 13
clone_size: many
d_call: -
cdr3_nt: TGTGCCAGTAGTATAATCTACACCGGGGAGCTGTTTTTT
cdr3_aa: CASSIIYTGELFF

v_call: TRBV20-1
j_call: TRBJ2-7
cdr3_length: 17
clone_size: many
d_call: TRBD2
cdr3_nt: TGCAGTGCCCACGCATCTCTTAGCGGGACGGGGACCGTGGAGCAGTACTTC
cdr3_aa: CSAHASLSGTGTVEQYF

v_call: TRBV7-6
j_call: TRBJ1-3
cdr3_length: 17
clone_size: many
d_call: -
cdr3_nt: TGTGCCAGCAGCCCTAGTCCGGGCCCCTCGGCGGGAAACACCATATATTTT
cdr3_aa: CASSPSPGPSAGNTIYF

v_call: TRBV6-2/TRBV6-3
j_call: TRBJ1-5
cdr3_length: 14
clone_size: many
d_call: TRBD1
cdr3_nt: TGTGCCAGCAGTCAAACAGGGGGCCGGCAGCCCCAGCATTTT
cdr3_aa: CASSQTGGRQPQHF

v_call: TRBV6-1
j_call: TRBJ1-5
cdr3_length: 15
clone_size: many
d_call: -
cdr3_nt: TGTGCCAGCAGTGAGGGAGGTCTGCCCAATCAGCCCCAGCATTTT
cdr3_aa: CASSEGGLPNQPQHF

v_call: TRBV20-1
j_call: TRBJ2-5
cdr3_length: 14
clone_size: -
d_call: TRBD1
cdr3_nt: TGCAGTGCCGAAGGACAGGGGCGCCAAGAGACCCAGTACTTC
cdr3_aa: CSAEGQGRQETQYF

v_call: TRBV7-9
j_call: TRBJ2-7
cdr3_length: 16
clone_size: many
d_call: -
cdr3_nt: TGTGCCAGCAGCTTAGCCCCAGGGAGTTCTATTTACGAGCAGTACTTC
cdr3_aa: CASSLAPGSSIYEQYF

v_call: TRBV20-1
j_call: TRBJ2-3
cdr3_length: 16
clone_size: many
d_call: TRBD2
cdr3_nt: TGCAGTGCTAGAGTGCTAGCGGGAGTCGGGACAGATACGCAGTATTTT
cdr3_aa: CSARVLAGVGTDTQYF

v_call: TRBV7-2
j_call: TRBJ2-1
cdr3_length: 15
clone_size: many
d_call: -
cdr3_nt: TGTGCCAGCAGCTTATACCTGCACAGGGATAATGAGCAGTTCTTC
cdr3_aa: CASSLYLHRDNEQFF

v_call: TRBV5-1
j_call: TRBJ1-1
cdr3_length: 12
clone_size: many
d_call: -
cdr3_nt: TGCGCCAGCAGCCGCCAGACAGGAGAAGCTTTCTTT
cdr3_aa: CASSRQTGEAFF

v_call: TRBV4-1
j_call: TRBJ1-5
cdr3_length: 15
clone_size: -
d_call: -
cdr3_nt: TGCGCCAGCAGCCAAGACAGGGCGGCTGGTCAGCCCCAGCATTTT
cdr3_aa: CASSQDRAAGQPQHF

v_call: TRBV5-1
j_call: TRBJ2-2
cdr3_length: 15
clone_size: once
d_call: -
cdr3_nt: TGCGCCAGCGGCCTCCCGACAGGTGGCACCGGGGAGTTGTTTTTT
cdr3_aa: CASGLPTGGTGELFF

v_call: TRBV5-1
j_call: TRBJ1-2
cdr3_length: 12
clone_size: many
d_call: TRBD1
cdr3_nt: TGCGCCAGCCTAGGTACAGGGGGAGCCTACACCTTC
cdr3_aa: CASLGTGGAYTF

v_call: TRBV9
j_call: TRBJ1-4
cdr3_length: 15
clone_size: many
d_call: -
cdr3_nt: TGTGCCAGCAGCGCGCAGGGGTGGCGGCATGAAAAACTGTTTTTT
cdr3_aa: CASSAQGWRHEKLFF

v_call: TRBV11-1
j_call: TRBJ2-2
cdr3_length: 16
clone_size: many
d_call: -
cdr3_nt: TGTGCCAGCAGAACTCAACGGGGACCGGAGACCGGGGAGCTGTTTTTT
cdr3_aa: CASRTQRGPETGELFF

v_call: TRBV6-1
j_call: TRBJ2-5
cdr3_length: 13
clone_size: many
d_call: -
cdr3_nt: TGTGCCAGCAGTGACATAAGGGGAGAGACCCAGTACTTC
cdr3_aa: CASSDIRGETQYF

v_call: TRBV6-1
j_call: TRBJ1-2
cdr3_length: 14
clone_size: many
d_call: -
cdr3_nt: TGTGCCAGCAGTTCGTACAGAGCTAACTATGGCTACACCTTC
cdr3_aa: CASSSYRANYGYTF

v_call: TRBV28
j_call: TRBJ2-7
cdr3_length: 16
clone_size: many
d_call: TRBD1
cdr3_nt: TGTGCCAGCAGTTTGTCCTACCCGGGACAGGGGGCCGAGCAGTACTTC
cdr3_aa: CASSLSYPGQGAEQYF

v_call: TRBV6-4
j_call: TRBJ2-1
cdr3_length: 14
clone_size: few
d_call: TRBD2
cdr3_nt: TGTGCCAGCAGGCGGGAGGGAGGGGGGAATGAGCAGTTCTTC
cdr3_aa: CASRREGGGNEQFF